This TCR beta chain was obtained from a study of T cells in Graves' hyperthyroidism and ophthalmopathy. V dropped 7 bases and J dropped 4; count of bases not matched to a gene: 12. There are 18 residues in the CDR3. The germline CDR1 and CDR2 sequences are MDHEN and SYDVKM. This clonotype occurred a few times. The antigen remains unidentified. RNA transcripts yielded amplified TCR beta CDR3 regions. Initially, a first-round RT-PCR of the TCR CDR3 employed the HTBI primer set. TCRdb analysed the multiplex PCR reads with MiXCR anew, one entry per CDR3 protein. The sample includes hundreds of thousands of distinct CDR3 sequences, 22% of them seen just once. 10 ml of fresh peripheral blood supplied the PBMCs. Points from the study as a whole: For ophthalmopathy, model prediction preceded onset by a median roughly 6.5 months. Most expanded thyroid clonotypes above 0.001 also appeared in blood.

The sequence was collected from a woman aged 65 to 85 with Graves' ophthalmopathy. The J gene is TRBJ2-2, the V gene TRBV28; TRBD2 matches at 13 bases. Input material: blood. CDR3: CASNTGTSGILLTGELFF. As DNA, the CDR3 is TGTGCCAGCAATACCGGGACTAGCGGGATTCTTCTCACCGGGGAGCTGTTTTTT.